A selection of T cell receptor beta chains follows, all from one sample in a study of shared clonotypes between healthy human individuals. TCRdb's table, derived via immunoSEQ multiplex PCR, lists solely in-frame clones and lacks some. This sample has millions of clones, with about 95% found just once. The sequencing input was naive CD4+ T cells sorted from blood. Receptor source: a man in his late teens or twenties in good health. Each CDR3 is given with its conserved first and last residue. D genes are given only for firm matches.

v_gene: TRBV10-3
j_gene: TRBJ2-5
d_gene: TRBD1
len: 13
CDR3aa: CAISDTGGETQYF

v_gene: TRBV9
j_gene: TRBJ2-6
d_gene: TRBD1
len: 17
CDR3aa: CASSVTGTGSGANVLTF

v_gene: TRBV20-1
j_gene: TRBJ1-1
d_gene: .
len: 11
CDR3aa: CSAAPGLWAFF

v_gene: TRBV5-8
j_gene: TRBJ2-1
d_gene: .
len: 12
CDR3aa: CASSIQVNEQFF

v_gene: TRBV5-8
j_gene: TRBJ2-3
d_gene: .
len: 15
CDR3aa: CASSLGQGRTDTQYF

v_gene: TRBV10-1
j_gene: TRBJ1-6
d_gene: .
len: 11
CDR3aa: CAMQTGSPLHF

v_gene: TRBV10-3
j_gene: TRBJ2-1
d_gene: .
len: 16
CDR3aa: CAISEVKLARDNEQFF

v_gene: TRBV18
j_gene: TRBJ2-1
d_gene: .
len: 12
CDR3aa: CASSQRGDEQFF

v_gene: TRBV19
j_gene: TRBJ2-7
d_gene: TRBD2
len: 13
CDR3aa: CASKGGALAEQYF

v_gene: TRBV5-1
j_gene: TRBJ1-1
d_gene: TRBD1
len: 16
CDR3aa: CASSLAEGATNTEAFF

v_gene: TRBV9
j_gene: TRBJ2-7
d_gene: TRBD1
len: 15
CDR3aa: CASSALGTGFYEQYF

v_gene: TRBV5-4
j_gene: TRBJ2-3
d_gene: .
len: 15
CDR3aa: CASSSPKDSKDTQYF

v_gene: TRBV6-5
j_gene: TRBJ1-4
d_gene: TRBD1
len: 13
CDR3aa: CASRWDSNEKLFF

v_gene: TRBV11-3
j_gene: TRBJ2-7
d_gene: .
len: 13
CDR3aa: CASSFDLGGEQYF

v_gene: TRBV29-1
j_gene: TRBJ1-1
d_gene: .
len: 12
CDR3aa: CSGGGMNTEAFF

v_gene: TRBV5-4
j_gene: TRBJ2-3
d_gene: .
len: 17
CDR3aa: CASSYGSAAYSTDTQYF

v_gene: TRBV27
j_gene: TRBJ2-1
d_gene: TRBD2
len: 16
CDR3aa: CASRWGGKPGLDEQFF

v_gene: TRBV6-5
j_gene: TRBJ2-2
d_gene: .
len: 14
CDR3aa: CASSYSMGTGELFF

v_gene: TRBV5-1
j_gene: TRBJ1-2
d_gene: .
len: 15
CDR3aa: CASSLVVQGANGYTF

v_gene: TRBV27
j_gene: TRBJ1-5
d_gene: .
len: 16
CDR3aa: CASSLSRGFGNQPQHF

v_gene: TRBV6-1
j_gene: TRBJ2-7
d_gene: .
len: 15
CDR3aa: CASSEAERAYYEQYF

v_gene: TRBV7-2
j_gene: TRBJ1-5
d_gene: .
len: 15
CDR3aa: CASSLYGNSNQPQHF

v_gene: TRBV19
j_gene: TRBJ1-1
d_gene: .
len: 14
CDR3aa: CASTLGEATGYAFF

v_gene: TRBV27
j_gene: TRBJ1-6
d_gene: .
len: 15
CDR3aa: CASSLEDPTFSPLHF

v_gene: TRBV5-1
j_gene: TRBJ2-3
d_gene: TRBD2
len: 15
CDR3aa: CASGRLAADTDTQYF

v_gene: TRBV6-1
j_gene: TRBJ2-2
d_gene: TRBD1
len: 14
CDR3aa: CASSLRQGAGELFF

v_gene: TRBV10-3
j_gene: TRBJ2-2
d_gene: TRBD1
len: 12
CDR3aa: CASDRGAGELFF

v_gene: TRBV30
j_gene: TRBJ1-6
d_gene: .
len: 15
CDR3aa: CAWSKDYSGNSPLHF

v_gene: TRBV5-8
j_gene: TRBJ2-7
d_gene: .
len: 16
CDR3aa: CASSPERSATYYEQYF

v_gene: TRBV6-5
j_gene: TRBJ2-3
d_gene: .
len: 14
CDR3aa: CASSYSGSTDTQYF

v_gene: TRBV7-9
j_gene: TRBJ1-1
d_gene: TRBD1
len: 18
CDR3aa: CASSLGGPGGPLQVEAFF

v_gene: TRBV29-1
j_gene: TRBJ2-1
d_gene: TRBD1
len: 14
CDR3aa: CSVDRTGGRNEQFF

v_gene: TRBV2
j_gene: TRBJ1-4
d_gene: TRBD1
len: 14
CDR3aa: CASIGQGANEKLFF

v_gene: TRBV28
j_gene: TRBJ2-3
d_gene: TRBD2
len: 15
CDR3aa: CASDGLAGSTDTQYF

v_gene: TRBV12-5
j_gene: TRBJ2-5
d_gene: .
len: 15
CDR3aa: CASGLVIDRQETQYF

v_gene: TRBV5-1
j_gene: TRBJ1-6
d_gene: TRBD1
len: 14
CDR3aa: CASSQTGNNSPLHF

v_gene: TRBV9
j_gene: TRBJ2-5
d_gene: TRBD2
len: 13
CDR3aa: CASRASGQETQYF

v_gene: TRBV5-6
j_gene: TRBJ2-5
d_gene: .
len: 13
CDR3aa: CASSLGVKETQYF

v_gene: TRBV6-1
j_gene: TRBJ2-1
d_gene: .
len: 13
CDR3aa: CASPGLGYNEQFF

v_gene: TRBV28
j_gene: TRBJ1-6
d_gene: .
len: 13
CDR3aa: CATLYRGSSPLHF

v_gene: TRBV7-6
j_gene: TRBJ2-1
d_gene: TRBD2
len: 13
CDR3aa: CASSIWEGREQFF

v_gene: TRBV27
j_gene: TRBJ2-5
d_gene: .
len: 17
CDR3aa: CASSLSAGFFPQETQYF

v_gene: TRBV5-1
j_gene: TRBJ1-2
d_gene: .
len: 13
CDR3aa: CASSWTLAGGYTF

v_gene: TRBV5-1
j_gene: TRBJ2-7
d_gene: .
len: 12
CDR3aa: CASSLDRDEQYF

v_gene: TRBV5-1
j_gene: TRBJ2-3
d_gene: .
len: 15
CDR3aa: CASSLMTASTDTQYF

v_gene: TRBV6-1
j_gene: TRBJ1-6
d_gene: .
len: 12
CDR3aa: CASSEALRLLHF